Listed below are T cell receptor beta chains from one sample, sequenced in a study of shared clonotypes between healthy human individuals. Using immunoSEQ multiplex PCR, the repertoire was profiled, and TCRdb retains in-frame clones only, with some absent. The data hold roughly 2,000,000 clones, with over 85% observed a single time. The sequenced sample was naive CD8+ T cells from PBMCs. The receptors derive from a man between 18 and 35 years old in good health. Some clones in this sample may be carry-over from other donors' samples. CDR3s include the opening cysteine and the closing phenylalanine or tryptophan. D genes are given only for firm matches. Not every row has a clone size; where given, it reads once, few, many or a size class.

clone_size	d_call	v_call	j_call	cdr3_length	cdr3_nt	cdr3_aa
-	-	TRBV9	TRBJ2-6	15	TGTGCCAGCAGCGTAGGAATCTCTGGGGCCAACGTCCTGACTTTC	CASSVGISGANVLTF
-	-	TRBV25-1	TRBJ2-7	14	TGTGCCAGCAGTGAAAGGGGAGGTTCTTACGAGCAGTACTTC	CASSERGGSYEQYF
-	-	TRBV7-2	TRBJ2-3	17	TGTGCCAGCAGCTCCGGGACACCAAATCCTAGCACAGATACGCAGTATTTT	CASSSGTPNPSTDTQYF
once	-	TRBV27	TRBJ2-6	14	TGTGCCAGCAGCCAGCGCTCTGGGGCCAACGTCCTGACTTTC	CASSQRSGANVLTF
-	TRBD2	TRBV9	TRBJ2-7	14	TGTGCCAGCAGCGAGGACGGACTAGCGGGCGAGCAGTACTTC	CASSEDGLAGEQYF
-	-	TRBV27	TRBJ1-3	17	TGTGCCAGCAGTTCGATTGGTGTCAGGGCCTCTGGAAACACCATATATTTT	CASSSIGVRASGNTIYF
-	-	TRBV4-2	TRBJ2-1	15	TGTGCCAGCAGCCAACTGCAGGGGGGAGTGGTTGAGCAGTTCTTC	CASSQLQGGVVEQFF
-	TRBD1	TRBV27	TRBJ2-7	14	TGTGCCAGCAGTTACGGGACAGGGGGCTACGAGCAGTACTTC	CASSYGTGGYEQYF
-	-	TRBV27	TRBJ1-2	15	TGTGCCAGCAGTCCCGGGCCCGGTTTGTACTATGGCTACACCTTC	CASSPGPGLYYGYTF
-	TRBD2	TRBV5-1	TRBJ2-3	20	TGCGCCAGCAGCTTGGTGGGGTCCGGGACTAGCGGGTATGGGACAGATACGCAGTATTTT	CASSLVGSGTSGYGTDTQYF
-	-	TRBV5-1	TRBJ1-1	15	TGCGCCAGCAGCTATTTCGACAGATTGAACACTGAAGCTTTCTTT	CASSYFDRLNTEAFF
-	-	TRBV4-3	TRBJ2-2	17	TGCGCCAGCAGCCAAGGTTCAGGGCTCGATGAAACCGGGGAGCTGTTTTTT	CASSQGSGLDETGELFF
-	TRBD2	TRBV15	TRBJ2-7	14	TGTGCCACCAGCTTGTTAGCGGGAGGGAACGAGCAGTACTTC	CATSLLAGGNEQYF